Only a few counts were recorded for the clone carrying this T cell receptor (beta chain). Its antigen is undetermined. With 8 bases removed from V and 1 base from J, the gap between germline ends came to 18 bases. Germline assignment: CDR1 ENHRY and CDR2 SYGVKD. This CDR3 contains 16 residues. Using its own MiXCR run on the 5' RACE reads, TCRdb lists one record per CDR3 protein. The table lists 400,000 or so distinct CDR3 sequences, about 19% of them singletons. The data were obtained in a study of T-cell memory formation after mild COVID-19. Study results and caveats: Mostly located in CM and EM were contracting CD4+ clones, with contracting CD8+ clones located in EMRA. Pre-infection memory showed some responding clones, and this suggested that cross-reactive memory joined.

The TCR originated in an adult woman who had mild COVID-19 (a few samples of this study predate the infection). Cell type and time point are not known. The sequencing input was PBMCs or a T cell subset sorted from them (not recorded which). V is TRBV10-3 and J is TRBJ1-5; TRBD1 is a possible D gene (5 bases). CDR3 sequence: CAISSTATGSNQPQHF. In nucleotides, the CDR3 is TGTGCCATCTCCTCGACAGCCACGGGGAGCAATCAGCCCCAGCATTTT.